Listed below are T cell receptor beta chains from one sample, sequenced in a study of cytomegalovirus exposure and HLA in healthy donors. Using immunoSEQ multiplex PCR, the repertoire was profiled, and TCRdb retains in-frame clones only, with some absent. The sample lists some 170,000 clones, about 87% occurring once. The sequenced sample consisted of PBMCs. The receptor set was obtained from a woman aged 25 to 45 in good health and CMV-seronegative. Both conserved end residues are part of each CDR3. Each record gives: D gene, V gene, J gene, clone size, CDR3 protein, CDR3 DNA. The D gene is left open where the match is weak. Expanded clones are given a class, and other clones once, few, many or no size at all.

TRBD2	TRBV29-1	TRBJ2-1	.	CSVGGLAGASYNEQFF	TGCAGCGTCGGGGGACTAGCGGGGGCCTCCTACAATGAGCAGTTCTTC
TRBD2	TRBV27	TRBJ2-1	.	CASKASGGNNEQFF	TGTGCCAGCAAGGCTAGCGGGGGGAACAATGAGCAGTTCTTC
.	TRBV25-1	TRBJ1-4	.	CASSDIAEGEKLFF	TGTGCCAGCAGTGATATAGCGGAGGGTGAAAAACTGTTTTTT
.	TRBV6-1	TRBJ2-3	.	CASSDARVGPDTQYF	TGTGCCAGCAGTGACGCCCGTGTGGGGCCAGATACGCAGTATTTT
.	TRBV2	TRBJ1-1	.	CASSEPGGGTEAFF	TGTGCCAGCAGTGAGCCGGGCGGAGGCACTGAAGCTTTCTTT
TRBD1	TRBV14	TRBJ1-6	.	CASSQDWTGGSSYNSPLHF	TGTGCCAGCAGCCAAGATTGGACAGGGGGCAGCTCCTATAATTCACCCCTCCACTTT
TRBD1	TRBV4-1	TRBJ2-7	.	CASSQPHRGQYEQYF	TGCGCCAGCAGCCAGCCACACAGGGGGCAATACGAGCAGTACTTC
.	TRBV7-9	TRBJ2-5	.	CASSLSGVETQYF	TGTGCCAGCAGCTTATCGGGAGTTGAGACCCAGTACTTC
TRBD1	TRBV7-9	TRBJ1-2	.	CASSIGQGVYGYTF	TGTGCCAGCAGCATCGGACAGGGCGTCTATGGCTACACCTTC
TRBD1	TRBV18	TRBJ1-1	.	CASSPGQGTMNTEAFF	TGTGCCAGCTCCCCCGGACAGGGAACAATGAACACTGAAGCTTTCTTT
TRBD1	TRBV5-1	TRBJ2-7	.	CASSLVQGAGYEQYF	TGCGCCAGCAGCTTGGTACAGGGGGCCGGGTACGAGCAGTACTTC
TRBD1	TRBV7-9	TRBJ1-1	.	CASSFTAGQLEAFF	TGTGCCAGCAGCTTCACCGCGGGACAGCTTGAAGCTTTCTTT
.	TRBV19	TRBJ1-1	once	CASSPFWISGGTEAFF	TGTGCCAGTAGTCCTTTCTGGATTTCTGGGGGGACTGAAGCTTTCTTT
TRBD1	TRBV7-9	TRBJ2-7	.	CASSSRDSSYEQYF	TGTGCCAGCAGCTCCCGGGACAGCTCCTACGAGCAGTACTTC
TRBD1	TRBV7-8	TRBJ1-5	few	CASRPDRGHNQPQHF	TGTGCCAGCAGACCCGACAGGGGGCACAATCAGCCCCAGCATTTT
TRBD1	TRBV5-4	TRBJ1-1	.	CASSFRGSIEAFF	TGTGCCAGCAGCTTCAGGGGGTCCATTGAAGCTTTCTTT
.	TRBV4-1	TRBJ1-2	few	CASSQGRVGYGYTF	TGCGCCAGCAGCCAAGGGAGGGTTGGCTATGGCTACACCTTC
.	TRBV9	TRBJ2-1	.	CASSEDSNWNEQFF	TGTGCCAGCAGCGAGGACAGCAATTGGAATGAGCAGTTCTTC
.	TRBV7-6	TRBJ2-1	.	CASSLERGGGYNEQFF	TGTGCCAGCAGCTTAGAGAGGGGGGGTGGCTACAATGAGCAGTTCTTC
.	TRBV12-5	TRBJ1-5	few	CASGLATPRGQPQHF	TGTGCTAGTGGTTTGGCGACCCCCCGGGGACAGCCCCAGCATTTT
.	TRBV7-9	TRBJ2-1	.	CASSYSYEQFF	TGTGCCAGCAGCTACAGTTATGAGCAGTTCTTC